One sample yielded the 10 T cell receptor beta chains listed below, sequenced in a study of Ad26.COV2.S vaccination and SARS-CoV-2 variants. Generated by immunoSEQ multiplex PCR, the TCRdb table keeps only in-frame clones and is missing some. This table has hundreds of thousands of clones, around 92% appearing once. The treatment was: around 19 received Ad26.COV2.S at low or high dose, single or two shots; roughly five received placebo; per-sample allocation not given. Day 63 following the first vaccine or placebo injection was when the samples were taken. Specimen: peripheral blood, collected in a trial of Ad26.COV2.S vaccine versus placebo. These receptors came from a person aged 18 to 65 who received the Ad26.COV2.S COVID-19 vaccine or a placebo.

The V gene is TRBV19, the J gene TRBJ2-3, with 11 bases that match TRBD2. The germline CDR1 and CDR2 sequences are LNHDA and SQIVND (reference sequence). J lost 4 bases, V lost 6 bases, and 6 bases had no gene match. The CDR3 contains 15 residues. For the CDR3, the DNA is TGTGCCAGTAGAACCCAGACTAGCGGGGCAGATACGCAGTATTTT. Translating it yields CASRTQTSGADTQYF.

The chain employs TRBV11-2 and TRBJ2-7, with 8 bases fitting TRBD2. The CDR3 has 14 residues. V gave up 5 bases and J gave up 9 bases; unmatched junction bases: 12. Germline lookup yields CDR1 SGHAT and CDR2 FQNNGV. CDR3 in DNA: TGTGCCAGCAGCCCCTCGACGGGGGGGAGTGGGCAGTACTTC. Protein sequence: CASSPSTGGSGQYF.

As concerns this clone: Other DNA variants within this sample encode the same CDR3. The chain employs TRBV18 and TRBJ1-1; D remains ambiguous. The CDR3 is 13 amino acids. Germline CDR1 KGHSH, CDR2 LQKENI. Trimming stripped 2 bases from V and 2 bases from J, with 6 bases between. The CDR3 is CASSPLGNTEAFF. Written as DNA, the CDR3 is TGTGCCAGCTCACCATTGGGCAACACTGAAGCTTTCTTT. Full variable domain (rest looked up from reference TRBV18 and TRBJ1-1): NAGVMQNPRHLVRRRGQEARLRCSPMKGHSHVYWYRQLPEEGLKFMVYLQKENIIDESGMPKERFSAEFPKEGPSILRIQQVVRGDSAAYFCASSPLGNTEAFFGQGTRLTVV.

This clone was picked up many times. This rearrangement joins TRBV19 to TRBJ1-2, with D perhaps matching TRBD1 (5 bases). The CDR3 is 13 residues long. V shed 1 base and J shed 7 bases, with 10 bases lying between them. Germline V CDR1 and CDR2: LNHDA, SQIVND (reference sequence). The CDR3 region has the DNA TGTGCCAGTAGTATAGCAGGGATTAGTGGCTACACCTTC. As protein: CASSIAGISGYTF.

This chain joins TRBV5-6 and TRBJ1-2, with TRBD1 as a possible D gene (6 bases). CDR3 size: 13 residues. Trimming left V 2 bases short and J 5 bases short, with 10 bases between. Germline CDR1 SGHDT, CDR2 YYEEEE. Here the CDR3 reads CASSFNRAYGYTF. Written as DNA, the CDR3 is TGTGCCAGCAGCTTTAACAGGGCTTATGGCTACACCTTC.

The chain has TRBV10-2 and TRBJ2-1; 10 bases fit TRBD1. The CDR3 is made up of 14 amino acids. Germline CDR1 reads WSHSY; CDR2 reads SAAADI. The V and J ends lost 7 bases and 5 bases, in that order; junction bases with no gene match: 5. The CDR3 here is CASNPGTGDNEQFF. As DNA, the CDR3 is TGCGCCAGCAATCCCGGGACAGGGGACAATGAGCAGTTCTTC.

The chain couples TRBV7-3 to TRBJ1-1, with D perhaps TRBD1 (6 bases). The CDR3 runs to 16 residues. V lost 0 bases and J 1 base, leaving 12 bases between the germline ends. Germline-derived CDR1 and CDR2 are SGHTA and FQGTGA. DNA of the CDR3: TGTGCCAGCAGCTTAACTCCTCCGGGACAGAACACTGAAGCTTTCTTT. Translating gives CASSLTPPGQNTEAFF.

The chain links TRBV19 to TRBJ2-2; D remains ambiguous. This CDR3 contains 15 residues. CDR1 and CDR2 from the germline V gene are LNHDA and SQIVND (reference sequence). V gave up 3 bases and J gave up 0 bases, with 8 bases separating them. In DNA form, the CDR3 reads TGTGCCAGTAGTATTGGCCAGGCGAACACCGGGGAGCTGTTTTTT. Its translation: CASSIGQANTGELFF.

The gene calls are TRBV7-9 and TRBJ2-3; D tentatively reads TRBD1 or TRBD2 (6 bases each). The CDR3 covers 14 residues. CDR1 is SEHNR, CDR2 FQNEAQ, per germline (reference sequence). V was trimmed by 8 bases and J by 7 bases, leaving 19 bases between them. CDR3 sequence: CASVGGPGEYTQYF. The CDR3 coding sequence is TGTGCCAGCGTAGGGGGGCCAGGGGAGTATACGCAGTATTTT.

This clone showed up just a few times. The rearrangement uses TRBV10-3 and TRBJ2-7, with 10 bases matching TRBD2. CDR3 size: 15 residues. Germline V gene data show CDR1 as ENHRY and CDR2 as SYGVKD. J lost 0 bases, V lost 6 bases, and 5 bases had no gene match. The CDR3 sequence is CAISLAGDASYEQYF. DNA of the CDR3: TGTGCCATCAGCCTAGCGGGAGATGCCTCCTACGAGCAGTACTTC.